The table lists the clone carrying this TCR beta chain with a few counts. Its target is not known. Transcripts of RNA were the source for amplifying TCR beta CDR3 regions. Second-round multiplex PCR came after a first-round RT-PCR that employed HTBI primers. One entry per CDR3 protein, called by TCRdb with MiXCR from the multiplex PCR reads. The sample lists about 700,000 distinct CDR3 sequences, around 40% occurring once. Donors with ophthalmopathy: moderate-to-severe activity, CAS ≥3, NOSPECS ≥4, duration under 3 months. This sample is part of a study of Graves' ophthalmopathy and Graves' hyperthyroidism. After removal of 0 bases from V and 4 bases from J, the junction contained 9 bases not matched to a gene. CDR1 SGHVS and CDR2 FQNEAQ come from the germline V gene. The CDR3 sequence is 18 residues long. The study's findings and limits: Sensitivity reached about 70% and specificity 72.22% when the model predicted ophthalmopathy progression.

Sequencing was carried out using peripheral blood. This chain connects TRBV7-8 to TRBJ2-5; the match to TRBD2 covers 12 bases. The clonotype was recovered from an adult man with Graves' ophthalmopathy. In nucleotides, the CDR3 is TGTGCCAGCAGCTTAGCCCTAGCGGGGGGGCCCGGTGTAGAGACCCAGTACTTC. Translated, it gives CASSLALAGGPGVETQYF.